The 16 T cell receptor beta chains below come from one sample, sequenced in a study of cytomegalovirus exposure and HLA in healthy donors. The PCR employed 60 Vbeta primers together with 13 Jbeta primers. TCRdb's table, derived via immunoSEQ multiplex PCR, lists solely in-frame clones and lacks some. The table has a few hundred thousand clones, approximately 85% seen once. Sequenced input: PBMCs. Receptors were obtained from a middle-aged woman in good health and CMV-seropositive.

The chain links TRBV7-9 to TRBJ1-3, with 10 bases identical to TRBD1. CDR3 length: 16 amino acids. The germline V gene encodes CDR1 SEHNR and CDR2 FQNEAQ (reference sequence). The V segment lost 4 bases and the J segment 9 bases; nucleotides outside the gene matches: 12. The DNA of the CDR3 is TGTGCCAGCAGCTCAATCCCGGGACAGGGGATGGGCACCATATATTTT. Translation: CASSSIPGQGMGTIYF.

The chain couples TRBV27 to TRBJ2-1; 10 bases are a match to TRBD1. Germline values: CDR1 MNHEY, CDR2 SMNVEV (reference sequence). This CDR3 has 15 amino acids. V lost 2 bases and J lost 3; bases outside the gene matches: 1. CDR3 in amino acids: CASSLGTGVYNEQFF. In DNA, the CDR3 is TGTGCCAGCAGTTTAGGGACAGGGGTCTACAATGAGCAGTTCTTC.

This chain connects TRBV9 to TRBJ2-3; tentative D call: TRBD2 (6 bases). V dropped 5 bases and J dropped 3 bases, with 13 bases sitting between them. The CDR3 totals 14 residues. Germline lookup yields CDR1 SGDLS and CDR2 YYNGEE. The CDR3 here is CASSPGLFTDTQYF. The CDR3 nucleotides read TGTGCCAGCAGTCCGGGACTCTTTACAGATACGCAGTATTTT. The full variable domain, its missing parts supplied by reference TRBV9 and TRBJ2-3, is DSGVTQTPKHLITATGQRVTLRCSPRSGDLSVYWYQQSLDQGLQFLIQYYNGEERAKGNILERFSAQQFPDLHSELNLSSLELGDSALYFCASSPGLFTDTQYFGPGTRLTVL.

This clone was found a few times. The rearrangement uses TRBV4-3 and TRBJ2-1; TRBD1 aligns across 8 bases. The V and J ends lost 0 bases and 7 bases, in that order; junction bases with no gene match: 8. Germline lookup yields CDR1 LGHNA and CDR2 YSLEER. The CDR3 is 16 amino acids. The CDR3 nucleotides read TGCGCCAGCAGCCAAGAGGGACAGGCGTACGGGAATGAGCAGTTCTTC. It is translated as CASSQEGQAYGNEQFF.

This sequence joins TRBV28 and TRBJ1-1, with 8 bases fitting TRBD1. The J segment lost 4 bases and the V segment lost 8 bases, leaving 9 bases of the junction unmatched. Germline loops: CDR1 MDHEN, CDR2 SYDVKM. The CDR3 totals 14 residues. The CDR3 sequence: CASSGTGVFTEAFF. For the CDR3, the DNA is TGTGCCAGCTCCGGGACAGGTGTTTTCACTGAAGCTTTCTTT. The complete variable domain, with remaining parts taken from reference TRBV28 and TRBJ1-1, reads DVKVTQSSRYLVKRTGEKVFLECVQDMDHENMFWYRQDPGLGLRLIYFSYDVKMKEKGDIPEGYSVSREKKERFSLILESASTNQTSMYLCASSGTGVFTEAFFGQGTRLTVV.

The chain uses TRBV10-2 and TRBJ2-1, with TRBD2 identical over 7 bases. CDR3 size: 15 residues. The J segment lost 0 bases and the V segment lost 4 bases, leaving 3 bases of the junction unmatched. Germline assignment: CDR1 WSHSY and CDR2 SAAADI. The CDR3 loop reads CASSGRGFSYNEQFF. DNA for the CDR3: TGCGCCAGCAGTGGGCGGGGGTTCTCCTACAATGAGCAGTTCTTC.

The chain is built from TRBV7-2 and TRBJ2-5; D unclear. The J call may not be correct, given that the DNA end is closer to TRBJ2-7. The length of the CDR3 is 11 residues. Germline V gene lookup returns CDR1 SGHTA and CDR2 FQGNSA. CDR3 sequence reads: CASSWGYEQYF. In DNA, the CDR3 is TGTGCCAGCAGCTGGGGCTACGAGCAGTACTTC.

Only a few counts were recorded for this clone. The rearrangement uses TRBV11-3 and TRBJ2-5, with TRBD2 identical over 14 bases. The trim removed 4 bases at V and 5 bases at J, leaving 6 bases unmatched. CDR1 and CDR2 from the germline V gene are SGHNT and YENEEA. The length of the CDR3 is 16 residues. The DNA of the CDR3 is TGTGCCAGCAGCTCAGGGACTAGCGGGAGCGGGGAGACCCAGTACTTC. It translates to CASSSGTSGSGETQYF.

This sequence joins TRBV6-6 and TRBJ2-5, with 8 bases matching TRBD1. CDR1 is MNHNY and CDR2 is SVGAGI in the germline V gene (reference sequence). With V trimmed by 2 bases and J by 1 base, 3 bases remained unmatched. CDR3 length: 15 residues. The CDR3 protein is CASSYGGQVQETQYF. In nucleotides, the CDR3 is TGTGCCAGCAGTTACGGGGGACAGGTCCAAGAGACCCAGTACTTC.

The V and J genes are TRBV29-1 and TRBJ1-1, with 7 nucleotides matching TRBD1. CDR1 is SQVTM, CDR2 ANQGSEA, per germline. This CDR3 has 14 residues. V dropped 4 bases and J dropped 4; count of bases not matched to a gene: 9. Here the CDR3 DNA reads TGCAGCGTTGTGAGGGGGCCGTTTTCCACTGAAGCTTTCTTT. Residues: CSVVRGPFSTEAFF.

V gene TRBV2 combines with J gene TRBJ1-2; D is possibly TRBD1 (5 bases). The CDR3 loop spans 12 amino acids. V dropped 6 bases and J dropped 7 bases, with 12 bases sitting between them. Germline V CDR1 and CDR2: SNHLY, FYNNEI. CDR3: CASSQTGGGYTF. The CDR3 nucleotides read TGTGCCAGCAGCCAAACCGGGGGTGGCTACACCTTC.

The J gene is TRBJ2-7, the V gene TRBV20-1, with D maybe TRBD1 (5 bases). This CDR3 contains 11 residues. Looked up from germline, CDR1 is DFQATT and CDR2 is SNEGSKA (reference sequence). Between the trimmed V and J ends, which lost 6 bases and 3 bases, there was a span of 9 bases. DNA of the CDR3: TGCAGTGCCCTACAGGTCTACGAGCAGTACTTC. As protein: CSALQVYEQYF.

V and J are TRBV7-3 and TRBJ2-6; 8 bases line up with TRBD1. V shed 3 bases and J 2 bases; nucleotides not matched to a gene: 6. The germline CDR1 and CDR2 sequences are SGHTA and FQGTGA. The CDR3 extends over 17 amino acids. This CDR3 reads CASSLQQGVTGANVLTF. The DNA for the CDR3 is TGTGCCAGCAGCTTGCAACAGGGGGTTACTGGGGCCAACGTCCTGACTTTC.

V gene TRBV4-1 combines with J gene TRBJ2-5; 10 nucleotides align to TRBD2. The CDR3 length is 18 residues. The germline V gene encodes CDR1 MGHRA and CDR2 YSYEKL. The trim removed 4 bases at V and 0 bases at J, leaving 11 bases unmatched. CDR3 in amino acids: CASSRGAGGWVNQETQYF. For the CDR3, the DNA is TGCGCCAGCAGCCGGGGAGCGGGAGGGTGGGTAAACCAAGAGACCCAGTACTTC.

The chain recombines TRBV10-1 with TRBJ2-1; TRBD2 aligns across 8 bases. Germline trimming cut 11 bases from V and 2 bases from J; bases unmatched to any gene: 14. The CDR3 is 16 amino acids. Germline V gene data show CDR1 as WNHNN and CDR2 as SYGVQD (reference sequence). The CDR3 sequence is CASQERAGVTYNEQFF. In DNA form, the CDR3 reads TGCGCCTCCCAGGAAAGAGCGGGAGTGACCTACAATGAGCAGTTCTTC.

The chain joins TRBV30 to TRBJ1-4; TRBD1 aligns across 8 bases. The germline CDR1 and CDR2 sequences are GTSNPN and SVGIG (reference sequence). This CDR3 has 15 amino acids. V shed 1 base, J shed 8 bases, and the junction held 9 bases outside the gene matches. The DNA for the CDR3 is TGTGCCTGGAGTGCCCCCGGGACAGGCGGGGAAAAACTGTTTTTT. It translates to CAWSAPGTGGEKLFF.